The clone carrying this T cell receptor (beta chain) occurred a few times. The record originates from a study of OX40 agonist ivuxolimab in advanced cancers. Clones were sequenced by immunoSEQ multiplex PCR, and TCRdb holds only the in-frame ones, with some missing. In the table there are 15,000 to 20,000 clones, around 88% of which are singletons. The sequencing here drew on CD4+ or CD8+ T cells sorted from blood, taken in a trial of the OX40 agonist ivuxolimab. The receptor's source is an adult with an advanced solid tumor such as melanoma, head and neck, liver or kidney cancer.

The CDR3 nucleotides read TGCAGGGCTGTGAACACTGAAGCTTTCTTT. It codes for CRAVNTEAFF. The J gene is TRBJ1-1, the V gene TRBV20-1; D remains unclear. The CDR3 runs 10 residues. In germline, CDR1 is DFQATT, CDR2 SNEGSKA (reference sequence).